The clone carrying this T cell receptor (beta chain) occurred a few times. The antigen remains unidentified. cDNA molecules, individually, were tagged with unique molecular identifiers. Each CDR3 protein gets one entry after TCRdb re-called the 5' RACE reads with MiXCR. The sample lists approximately 65,000 distinct CDR3 sequences, 9.5% to 13% seen once, with 6.4% in the top ten. The data were obtained in a study of early T cells in non-severe SARS-CoV-2 infection. Study as a whole: Investigators sequenced bulk RNA drawn from unsorted whole blood, and chains remained unpaired. Study results and limitations: There was a bias toward anti-spike CD8 responses in VDJdb matching, which missed private and CD4 specificities.

Germline CDR1 reads MNHEY; CDR2 reads SVGEGT. This CDR3 is built from 13 residues. Trimming took 5 bases from V and 11 from J, leaving 18 bases between them. The rearrangement uses TRBV6-2 or TRBV6-3 and TRBJ1-1; weak D call: TRBD1 (5 bases). Sequencing input: whole blood. This clonotype originated in an adult who was a healthcare worker with PCR-confirmed SARS-CoV-2 infection or an uninfected control (not recorded which). The CDR3 is CASSTGTGGLAFF. CDR3 DNA: TGTGCCAGCAGTACCGGAACTGGGGGATTGGCTTTCTTT.